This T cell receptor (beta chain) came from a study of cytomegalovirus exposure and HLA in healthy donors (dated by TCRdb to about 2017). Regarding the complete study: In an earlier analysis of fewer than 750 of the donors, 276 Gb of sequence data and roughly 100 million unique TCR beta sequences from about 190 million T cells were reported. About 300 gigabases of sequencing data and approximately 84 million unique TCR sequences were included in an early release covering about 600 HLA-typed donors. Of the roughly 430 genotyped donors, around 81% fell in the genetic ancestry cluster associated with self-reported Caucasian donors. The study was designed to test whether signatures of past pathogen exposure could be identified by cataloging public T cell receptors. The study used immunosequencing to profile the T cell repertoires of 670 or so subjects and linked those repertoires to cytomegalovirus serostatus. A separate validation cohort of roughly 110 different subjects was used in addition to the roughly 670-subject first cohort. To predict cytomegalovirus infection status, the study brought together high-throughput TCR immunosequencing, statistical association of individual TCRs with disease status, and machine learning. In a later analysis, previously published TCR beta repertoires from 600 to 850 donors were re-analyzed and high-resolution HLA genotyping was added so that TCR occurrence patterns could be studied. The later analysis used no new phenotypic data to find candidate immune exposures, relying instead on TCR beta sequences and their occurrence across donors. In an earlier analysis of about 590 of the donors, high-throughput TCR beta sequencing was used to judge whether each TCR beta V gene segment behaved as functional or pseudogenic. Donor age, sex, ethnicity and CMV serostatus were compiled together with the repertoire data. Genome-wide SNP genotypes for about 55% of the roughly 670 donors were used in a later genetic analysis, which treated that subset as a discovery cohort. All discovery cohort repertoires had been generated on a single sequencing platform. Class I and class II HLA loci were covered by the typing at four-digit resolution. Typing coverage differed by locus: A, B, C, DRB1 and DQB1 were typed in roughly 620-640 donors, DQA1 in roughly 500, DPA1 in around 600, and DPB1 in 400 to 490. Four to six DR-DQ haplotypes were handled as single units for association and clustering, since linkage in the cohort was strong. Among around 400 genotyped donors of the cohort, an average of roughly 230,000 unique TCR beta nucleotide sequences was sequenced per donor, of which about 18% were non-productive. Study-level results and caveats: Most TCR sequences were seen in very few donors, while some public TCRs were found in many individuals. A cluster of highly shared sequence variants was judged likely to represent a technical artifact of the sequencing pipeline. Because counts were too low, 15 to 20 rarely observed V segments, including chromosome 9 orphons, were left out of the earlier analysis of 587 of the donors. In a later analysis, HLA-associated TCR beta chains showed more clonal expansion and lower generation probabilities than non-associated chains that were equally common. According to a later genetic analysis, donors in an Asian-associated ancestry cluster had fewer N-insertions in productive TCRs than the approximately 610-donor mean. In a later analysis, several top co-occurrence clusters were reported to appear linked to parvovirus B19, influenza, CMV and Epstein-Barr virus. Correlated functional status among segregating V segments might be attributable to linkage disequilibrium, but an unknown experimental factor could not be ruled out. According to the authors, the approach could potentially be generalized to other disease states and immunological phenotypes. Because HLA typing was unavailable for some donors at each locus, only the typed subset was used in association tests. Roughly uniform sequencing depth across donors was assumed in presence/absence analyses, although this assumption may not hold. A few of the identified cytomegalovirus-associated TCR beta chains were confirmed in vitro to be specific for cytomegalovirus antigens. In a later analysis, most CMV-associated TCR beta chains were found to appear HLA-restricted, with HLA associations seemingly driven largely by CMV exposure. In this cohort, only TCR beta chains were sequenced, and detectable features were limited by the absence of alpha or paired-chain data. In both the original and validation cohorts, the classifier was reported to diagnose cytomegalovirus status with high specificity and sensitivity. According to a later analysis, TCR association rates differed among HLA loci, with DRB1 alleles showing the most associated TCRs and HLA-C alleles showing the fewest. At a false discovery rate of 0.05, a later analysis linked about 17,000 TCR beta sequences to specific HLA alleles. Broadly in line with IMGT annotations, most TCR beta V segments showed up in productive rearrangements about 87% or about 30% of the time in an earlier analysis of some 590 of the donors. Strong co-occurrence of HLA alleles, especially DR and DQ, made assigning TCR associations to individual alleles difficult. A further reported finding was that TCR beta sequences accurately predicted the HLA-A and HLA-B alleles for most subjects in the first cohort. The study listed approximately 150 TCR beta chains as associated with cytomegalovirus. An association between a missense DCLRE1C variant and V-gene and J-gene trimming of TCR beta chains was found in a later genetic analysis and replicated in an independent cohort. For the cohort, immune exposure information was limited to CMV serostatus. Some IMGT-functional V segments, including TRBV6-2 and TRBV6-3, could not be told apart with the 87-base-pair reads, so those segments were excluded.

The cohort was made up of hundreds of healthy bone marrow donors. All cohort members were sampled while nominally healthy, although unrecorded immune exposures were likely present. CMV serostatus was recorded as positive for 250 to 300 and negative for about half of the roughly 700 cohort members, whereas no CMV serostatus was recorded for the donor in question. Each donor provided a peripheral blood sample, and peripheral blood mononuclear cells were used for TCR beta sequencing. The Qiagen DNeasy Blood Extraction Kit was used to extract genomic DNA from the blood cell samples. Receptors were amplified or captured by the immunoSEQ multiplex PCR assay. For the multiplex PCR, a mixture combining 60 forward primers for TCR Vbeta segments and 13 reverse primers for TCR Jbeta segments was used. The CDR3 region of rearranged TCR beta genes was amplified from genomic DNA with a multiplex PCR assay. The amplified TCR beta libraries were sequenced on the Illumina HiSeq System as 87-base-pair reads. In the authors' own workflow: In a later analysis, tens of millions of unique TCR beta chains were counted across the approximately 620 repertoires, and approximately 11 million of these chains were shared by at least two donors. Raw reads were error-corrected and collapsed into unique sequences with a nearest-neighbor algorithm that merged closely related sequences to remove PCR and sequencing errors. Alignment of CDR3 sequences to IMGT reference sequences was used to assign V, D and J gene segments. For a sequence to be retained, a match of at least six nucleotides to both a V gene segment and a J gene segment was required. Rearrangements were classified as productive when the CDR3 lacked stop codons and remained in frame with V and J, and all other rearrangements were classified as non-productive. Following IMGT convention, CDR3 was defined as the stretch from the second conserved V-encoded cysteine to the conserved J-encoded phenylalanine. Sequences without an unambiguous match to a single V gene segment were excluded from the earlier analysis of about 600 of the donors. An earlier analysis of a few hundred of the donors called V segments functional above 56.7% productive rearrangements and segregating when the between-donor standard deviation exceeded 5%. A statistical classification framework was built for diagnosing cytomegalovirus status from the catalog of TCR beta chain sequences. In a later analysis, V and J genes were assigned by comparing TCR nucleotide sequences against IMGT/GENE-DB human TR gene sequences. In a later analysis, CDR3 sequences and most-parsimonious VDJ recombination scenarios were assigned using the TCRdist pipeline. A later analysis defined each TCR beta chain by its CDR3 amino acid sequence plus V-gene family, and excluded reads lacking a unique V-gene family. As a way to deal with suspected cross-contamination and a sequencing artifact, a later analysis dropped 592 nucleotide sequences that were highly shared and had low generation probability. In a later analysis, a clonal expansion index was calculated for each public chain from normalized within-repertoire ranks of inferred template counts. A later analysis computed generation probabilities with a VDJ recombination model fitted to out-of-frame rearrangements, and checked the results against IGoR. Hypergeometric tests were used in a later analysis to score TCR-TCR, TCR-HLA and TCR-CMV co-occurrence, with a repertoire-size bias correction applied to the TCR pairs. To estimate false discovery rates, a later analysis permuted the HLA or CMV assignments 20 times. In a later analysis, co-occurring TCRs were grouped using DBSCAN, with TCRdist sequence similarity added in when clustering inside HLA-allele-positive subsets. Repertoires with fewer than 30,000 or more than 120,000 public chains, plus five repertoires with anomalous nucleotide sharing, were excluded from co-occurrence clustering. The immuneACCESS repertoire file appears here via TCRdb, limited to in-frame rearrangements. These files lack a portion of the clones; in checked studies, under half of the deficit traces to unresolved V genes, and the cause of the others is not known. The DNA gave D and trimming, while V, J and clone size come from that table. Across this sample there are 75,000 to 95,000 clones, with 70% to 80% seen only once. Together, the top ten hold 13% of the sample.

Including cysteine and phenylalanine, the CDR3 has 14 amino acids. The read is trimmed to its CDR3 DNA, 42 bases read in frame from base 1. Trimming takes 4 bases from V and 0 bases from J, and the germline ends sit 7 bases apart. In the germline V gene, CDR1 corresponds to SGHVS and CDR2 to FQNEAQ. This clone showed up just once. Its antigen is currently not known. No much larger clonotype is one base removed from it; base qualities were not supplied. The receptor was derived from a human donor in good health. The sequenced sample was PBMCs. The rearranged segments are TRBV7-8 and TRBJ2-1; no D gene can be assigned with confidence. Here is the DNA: TGTGCCAGCAGCTCTAGGAGCTCCTACAATGAGCAGTTCTTC. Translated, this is CASSSRSSYNEQFF.